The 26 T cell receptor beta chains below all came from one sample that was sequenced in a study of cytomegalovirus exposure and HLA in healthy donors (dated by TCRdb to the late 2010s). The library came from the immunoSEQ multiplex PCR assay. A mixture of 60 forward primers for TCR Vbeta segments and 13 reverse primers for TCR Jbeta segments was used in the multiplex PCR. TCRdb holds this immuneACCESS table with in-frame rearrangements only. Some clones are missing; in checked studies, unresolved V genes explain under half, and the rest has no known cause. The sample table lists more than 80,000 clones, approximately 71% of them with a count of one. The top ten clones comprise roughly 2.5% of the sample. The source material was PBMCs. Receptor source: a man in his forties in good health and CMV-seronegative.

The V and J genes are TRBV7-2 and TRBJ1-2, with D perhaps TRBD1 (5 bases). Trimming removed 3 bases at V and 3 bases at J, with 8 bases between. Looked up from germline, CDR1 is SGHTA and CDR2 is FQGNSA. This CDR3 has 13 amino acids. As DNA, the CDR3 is TGTGCCAGCAGCTTGGGGCGCGACTATGGCTACACCTTC. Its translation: CASSLGRDYGYTF.

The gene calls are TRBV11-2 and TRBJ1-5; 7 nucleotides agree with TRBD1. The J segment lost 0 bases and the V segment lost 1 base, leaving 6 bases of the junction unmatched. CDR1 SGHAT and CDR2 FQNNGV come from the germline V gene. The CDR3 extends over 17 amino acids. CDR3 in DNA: TGTGCCAGCAGCTTAGGAGGGGGCGGGTATAGCAATCAGCCCCAGCATTTT. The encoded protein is CASSLGGGGYSNQPQHF.

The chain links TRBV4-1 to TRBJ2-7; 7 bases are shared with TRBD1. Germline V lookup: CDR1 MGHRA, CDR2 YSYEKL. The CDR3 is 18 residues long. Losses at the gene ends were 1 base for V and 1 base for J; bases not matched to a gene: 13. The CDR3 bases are TGCGCCAGCAGCCAAGGTAGGCCGTCGAGACAGGGATCCTACGAGCAGTACTTC. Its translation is CASSQGRPSRQGSYEQYF.

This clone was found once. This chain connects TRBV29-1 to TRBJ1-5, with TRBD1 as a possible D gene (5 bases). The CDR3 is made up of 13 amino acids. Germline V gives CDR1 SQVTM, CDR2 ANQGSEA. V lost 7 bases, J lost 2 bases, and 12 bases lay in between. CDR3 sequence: CSGGGGGNQPQHF. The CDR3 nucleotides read TGCAGCGGGGGGGGAGGGGGCAATCAGCCCCAGCATTTT.

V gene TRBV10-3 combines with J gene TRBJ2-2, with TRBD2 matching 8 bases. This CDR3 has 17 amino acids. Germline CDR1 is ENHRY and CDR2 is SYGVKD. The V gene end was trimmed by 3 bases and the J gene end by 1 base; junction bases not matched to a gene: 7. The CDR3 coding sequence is TGTGCCATCAGTGAATCAGCGGGGGCCATGAACACCGGGGAGCTGTTTTTT. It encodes CAISESAGAMNTGELFF.

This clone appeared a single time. DNA for the CDR3: TGCGCCAGCAGCTACATGGGGCAACAGGACGAGCAGTACTTC. It yields the protein CASSYMGQQDEQYF. The genes are TRBV5-1 and TRBJ2-5; possibly TRBD1 for D (5 bases). The DNA end is a closer match to TRBJ2-7, so the J assignment may be wrong. CDR1 and CDR2 (germline): SGHRS, YFSETQ. The CDR3 consists of 14 residues.

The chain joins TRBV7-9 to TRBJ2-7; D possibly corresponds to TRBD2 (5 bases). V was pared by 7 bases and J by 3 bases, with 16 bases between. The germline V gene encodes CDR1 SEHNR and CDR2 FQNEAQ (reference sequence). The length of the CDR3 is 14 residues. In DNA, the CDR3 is TGTGCCAGCACCATTGGGGAGAATTACTACGAGCAGTACTTC. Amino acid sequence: CASTIGENYYEQYF.

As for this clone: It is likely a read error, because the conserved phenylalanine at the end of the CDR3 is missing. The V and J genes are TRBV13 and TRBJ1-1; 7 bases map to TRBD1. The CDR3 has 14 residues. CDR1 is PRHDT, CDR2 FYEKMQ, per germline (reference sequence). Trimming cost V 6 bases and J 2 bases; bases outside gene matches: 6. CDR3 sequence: CASRKRTGNTEAFS. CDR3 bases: TGTGCCAGCAGAAAGCGGACAGGTAACACTGAAGCTTTCTCT.

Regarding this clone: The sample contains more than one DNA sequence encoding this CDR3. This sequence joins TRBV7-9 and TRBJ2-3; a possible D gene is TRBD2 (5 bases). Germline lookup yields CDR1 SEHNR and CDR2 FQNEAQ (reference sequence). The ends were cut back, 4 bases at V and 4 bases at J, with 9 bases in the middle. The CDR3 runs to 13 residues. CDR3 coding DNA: TGTGCCAGCAGCTCCCGGGGTCCAGATACGCAGTATTTT. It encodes CASSSRGPDTQYF.

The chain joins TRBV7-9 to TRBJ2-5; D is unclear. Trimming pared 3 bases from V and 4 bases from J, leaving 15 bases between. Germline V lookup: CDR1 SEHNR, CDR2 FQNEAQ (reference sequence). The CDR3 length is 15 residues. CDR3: CASSFYPDRGETQYF. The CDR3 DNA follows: TGTGCCAGCAGCTTCTACCCCGACCGAGGAGAGACCCAGTACTTC.

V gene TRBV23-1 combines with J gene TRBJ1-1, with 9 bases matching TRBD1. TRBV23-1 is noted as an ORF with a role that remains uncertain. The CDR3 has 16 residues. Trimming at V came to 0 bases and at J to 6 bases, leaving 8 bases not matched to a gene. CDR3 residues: CASSQSGQGCPPEAFF. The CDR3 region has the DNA TGCGCCAGCAGTCAATCAGGACAGGGGTGTCCCCCTGAAGCTTTCTTT.

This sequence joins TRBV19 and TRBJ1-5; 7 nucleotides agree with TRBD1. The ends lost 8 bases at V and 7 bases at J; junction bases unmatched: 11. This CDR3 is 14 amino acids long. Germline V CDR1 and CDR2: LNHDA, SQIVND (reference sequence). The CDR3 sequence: CASSETGDGQPQHF. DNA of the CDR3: TGTGCCAGTTCAGAAACAGGGGATGGACAGCCCCAGCATTTT.

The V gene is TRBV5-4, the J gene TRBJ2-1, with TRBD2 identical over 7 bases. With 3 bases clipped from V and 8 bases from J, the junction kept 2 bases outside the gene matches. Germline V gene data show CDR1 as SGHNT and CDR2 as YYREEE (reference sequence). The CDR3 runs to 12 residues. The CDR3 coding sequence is TGTGCCAGCAGCTGGGGGGGGGATGAGCAGTTCTTC. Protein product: CASSWGGDEQFF.

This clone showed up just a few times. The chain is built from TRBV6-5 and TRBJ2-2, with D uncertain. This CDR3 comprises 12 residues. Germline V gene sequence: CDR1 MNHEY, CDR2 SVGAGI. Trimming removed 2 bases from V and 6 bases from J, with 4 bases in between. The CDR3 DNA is TGTGCCAGCAGTTACCTTTCCGGGGAGCTGTTTTTT. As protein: CASSYLSGELFF.

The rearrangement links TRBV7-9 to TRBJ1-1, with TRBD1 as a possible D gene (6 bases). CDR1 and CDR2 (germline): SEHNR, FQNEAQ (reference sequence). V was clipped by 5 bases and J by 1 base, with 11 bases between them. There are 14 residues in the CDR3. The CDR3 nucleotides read TGTGCCAGCAGCCAGGTACAGGGGAACACTGAAGCTTTCTTT. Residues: CASSQVQGNTEAFF.

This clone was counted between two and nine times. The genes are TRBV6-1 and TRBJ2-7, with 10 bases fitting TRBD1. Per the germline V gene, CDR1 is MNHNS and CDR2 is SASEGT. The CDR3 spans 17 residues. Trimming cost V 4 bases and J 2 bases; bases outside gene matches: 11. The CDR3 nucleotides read TGTGCCAGCAGTGGCCAGTGGAGACAGGGGGCCCCCTACGAGCAGTACTTC. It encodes CASSGQWRQGAPYEQYF.

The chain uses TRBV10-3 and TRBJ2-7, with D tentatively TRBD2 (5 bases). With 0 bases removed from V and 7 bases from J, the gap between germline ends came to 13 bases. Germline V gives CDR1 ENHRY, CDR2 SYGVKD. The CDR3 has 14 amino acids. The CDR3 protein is CAISESLLGREQYF. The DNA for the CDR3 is TGTGCCATCAGTGAGTCCCTACTAGGAAGGGAGCAGTACTTC.

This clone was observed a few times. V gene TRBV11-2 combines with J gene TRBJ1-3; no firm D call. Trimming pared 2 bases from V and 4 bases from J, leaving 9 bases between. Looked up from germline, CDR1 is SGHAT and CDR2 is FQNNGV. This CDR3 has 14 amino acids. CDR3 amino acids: CASSLRWRGNTIYF. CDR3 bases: TGTGCCAGCAGCTTAAGGTGGAGGGGAAACACCATATATTTT. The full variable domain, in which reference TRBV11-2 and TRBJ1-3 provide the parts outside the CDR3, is EAGVAQSPRYKIIEKRQSVAFWCNPISGHATLYWYQQILGQGPKLLIQFQNNGVVDDSQLPKDRFSAERLKGVDSTLKIQPAKLEDSAVYLCASSLRWRGNTIYFGEGSWLTVV.

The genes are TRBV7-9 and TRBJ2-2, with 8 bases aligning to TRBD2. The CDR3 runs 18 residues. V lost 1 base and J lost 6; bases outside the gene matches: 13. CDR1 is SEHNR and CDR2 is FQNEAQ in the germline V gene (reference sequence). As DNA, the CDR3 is TGTGCCAGCAGCTTAGGTTCCCCACGGGGGGGCCAGTCCGGGGAGCTGTTTTTT. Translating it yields CASSLGSPRGGQSGELFF.

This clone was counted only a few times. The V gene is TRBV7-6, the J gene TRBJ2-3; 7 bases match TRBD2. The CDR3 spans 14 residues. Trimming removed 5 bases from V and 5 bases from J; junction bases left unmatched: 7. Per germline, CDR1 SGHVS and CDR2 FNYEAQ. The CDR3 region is CASSPSGTIDTQYF. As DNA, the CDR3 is TGTGCCAGCAGCCCGTCCGGGACTATAGATACGCAGTATTTT.

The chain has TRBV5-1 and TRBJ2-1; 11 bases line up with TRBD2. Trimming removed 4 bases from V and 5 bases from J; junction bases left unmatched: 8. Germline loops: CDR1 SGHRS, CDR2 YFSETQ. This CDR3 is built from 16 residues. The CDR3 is CASSTPTSGANNEQFF. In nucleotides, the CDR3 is TGCGCCAGCAGCACTCCGACTAGCGGGGCTAACAATGAGCAGTTCTTC.

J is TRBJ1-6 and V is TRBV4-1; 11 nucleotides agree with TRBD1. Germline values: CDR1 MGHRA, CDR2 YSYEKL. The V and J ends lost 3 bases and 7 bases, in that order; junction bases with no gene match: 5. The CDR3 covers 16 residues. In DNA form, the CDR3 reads TGCGCCAGCAGCCAGGGACAGGGGGTTTGGAATTCACCCCTCCACTTT. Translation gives CASSQGQGVWNSPLHF.

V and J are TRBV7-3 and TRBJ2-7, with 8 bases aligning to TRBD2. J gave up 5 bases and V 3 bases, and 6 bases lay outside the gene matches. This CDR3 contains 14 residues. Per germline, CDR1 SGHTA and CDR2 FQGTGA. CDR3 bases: TGTGCCAGCAGCTTGAGCGGGGGCAACCACGAGCAGTACTTC. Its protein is CASSLSGGNHEQYF.

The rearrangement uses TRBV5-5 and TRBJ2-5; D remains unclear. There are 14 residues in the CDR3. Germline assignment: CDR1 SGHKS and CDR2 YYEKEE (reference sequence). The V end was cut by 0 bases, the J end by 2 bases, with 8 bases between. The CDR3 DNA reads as TGTGCCAGCAGCTTGGGCCAGGCGCAAGAGACCCAGTACTTC. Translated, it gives CASSLGQAQETQYF.

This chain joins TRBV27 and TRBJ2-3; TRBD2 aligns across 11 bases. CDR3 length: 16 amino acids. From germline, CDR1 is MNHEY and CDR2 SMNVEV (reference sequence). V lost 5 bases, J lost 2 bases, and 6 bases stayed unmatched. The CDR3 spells CASSVTSGGHTDTQYF. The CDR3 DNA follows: TGTGCCAGCAGTGTTACTAGCGGGGGACACACAGATACGCAGTATTTT.

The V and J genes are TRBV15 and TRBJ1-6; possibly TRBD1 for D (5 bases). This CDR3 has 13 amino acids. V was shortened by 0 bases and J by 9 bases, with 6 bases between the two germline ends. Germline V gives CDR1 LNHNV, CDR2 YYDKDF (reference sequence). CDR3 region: CATSRDQGSPLHF. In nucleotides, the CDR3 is TGTGCCACCAGCAGAGATCAGGGTTCACCCCTCCACTTT.